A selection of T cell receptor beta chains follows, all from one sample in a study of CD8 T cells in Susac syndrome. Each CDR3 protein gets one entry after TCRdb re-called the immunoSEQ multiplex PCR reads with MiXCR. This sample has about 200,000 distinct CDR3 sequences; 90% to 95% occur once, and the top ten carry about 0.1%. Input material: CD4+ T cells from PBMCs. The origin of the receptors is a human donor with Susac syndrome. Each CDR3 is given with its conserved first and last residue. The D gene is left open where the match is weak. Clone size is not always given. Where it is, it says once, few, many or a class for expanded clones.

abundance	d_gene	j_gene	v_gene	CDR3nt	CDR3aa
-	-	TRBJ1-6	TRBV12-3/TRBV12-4	TGTGCCAGCAGCCCAACCGGAGGGGGTAACTCACCCCTCCACTTT	CASSPTGGGNSPLHF
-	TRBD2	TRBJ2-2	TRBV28	TGTGCCAGCATCAGCGGGAGTTTAAGCGCCGGGGAGCTGTTTTTT	CASISGSLSAGELFF
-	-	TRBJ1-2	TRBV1	TGCACCAGCAGCCGCCTGGACAGGGGTGGGAACACCTTC	CTSSRLDRGGNTF
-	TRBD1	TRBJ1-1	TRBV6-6	TGTGCCAGCACCCTAACAGGGGGCACTGAAGCTTTCTTT	CASTLTGGTEAFF
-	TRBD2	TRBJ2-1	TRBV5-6	TGTGCCAGCAGCCTGGGACTAACCCAATACAATGAGCAGTTCTTC	CASSLGLTQYNEQFF
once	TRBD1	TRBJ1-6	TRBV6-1	TGTGCCAGCAGTGAAGAGACAGGGCGGTCGAGATCACCCCTCCACTTT	CASSEETGRSRSPLHF
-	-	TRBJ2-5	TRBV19	TGTGCCAGTAGTATAATGCGGGGGACACAAGAGACCCAGTACTTC	CASSIMRGTQETQYF
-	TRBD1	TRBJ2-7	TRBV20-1	TGCAGTGCGGTACCCGGGACAGTGTCCTACGAGCAGTACTTC	CSAVPGTVSYEQYF
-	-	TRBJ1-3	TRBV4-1	TGCGCCAGCAGCCAAGACCGAAAAAGGACAGCGAACTCTGGAAACACCATATATTTT	CASSQDRKRTANSGNTIYF
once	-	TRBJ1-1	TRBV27	TGTGCCAGCAGTTCCCGGAGCGTCACTGAAGCTTTCTTT	CASSSRSVTEAFF
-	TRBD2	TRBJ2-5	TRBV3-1	TGTGCCAGCAGCCAAGAGGGTAGCGGGGGGGCAGAGACCCAGTACTTC	CASSQEGSGGAETQYF
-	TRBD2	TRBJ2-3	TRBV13	TGTGCCAGCAGCTTAGCTGCGGGGGGATCAGATACGCAGTATTTT	CASSLAAGGSDTQYF
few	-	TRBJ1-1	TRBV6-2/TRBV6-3	TGTGCCACCAAAAGCTACACTGAAGCTTTCTTT	CATKSYTEAFF
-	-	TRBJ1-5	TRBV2	TGTGCCAGCACCGTGGGGGGCGGCAATCAGCCCCAGCATTTT	CASTVGGGNQPQHF
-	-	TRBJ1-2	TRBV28	TGTGCCAGCAGTTTGCGAGGGAACTATGGCTACACCTTC	CASSLRGNYGYTF
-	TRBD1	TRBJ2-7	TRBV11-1	TGTGCCAGCAGACTGACAGGGGTCTACGAGCAGTACTTC	CASRLTGVYEQYF
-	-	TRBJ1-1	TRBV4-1	TGCGCCAGCAGCCAAGAAATCACAGGAGCAGACCGTTTAGCCGTTTTCTTT	CASSQEITGADRLAVFF
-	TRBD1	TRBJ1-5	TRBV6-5	TGTGCCAGCAACCCGGGACAGGGGGCGGATCAGCCCCAGCATTTT	CASNPGQGADQPQHF
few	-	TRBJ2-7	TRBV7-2	TGTGCCAGCAGCTTAACCCTGTACGAGCAGTACTTC	CASSLTLYEQYF
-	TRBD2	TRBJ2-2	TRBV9	TGTGCCAGCAGCGTAGGAAATCCAGCGGGGGGGCCGGGGATCGGGGAGCTGTTTTTT	CASSVGNPAGGPGIGELFF